This TCR beta chain stems from a study of blood T cells in healthy people across ages. Study observations and caveats: It was not possible, with unsorted PBMCs, to conclusively compare naive and antigen-experienced cells. Age advanced and TCR beta diversity per million T cells fell, roughly linearly. The CMV status of each donor remained undetermined, and this could have confounded shifts in expanded clonotypes.

Alongside a J-beta primer mix, a sample-barcoded 5' primer served in a second PCR lasting roughly 7 to 12 cycles. A single record per CDR3 protein comes from TCRdb applying MiXCR to the 5' RACE reads. The sample carries roughly 900,000 distinct CDR3 sequences, roughly 26% recorded once. Healthy Caucasian individuals from Russia aged roughly 6 to 100 were enrolled as donors. The V end lost 2 bases, the J end lost 5 bases, and 12 bases lay between the germline ends. The CDR3 loop spans 14 amino acids. The germline V gene encodes CDR1 MNHEY and CDR2 SMNVEV (reference sequence). For this clonotype: Its antigen is currently unknown.

What was sequenced was blood. This chain uses TRBV27 with TRBJ1-2; possibly TRBD1 for D (5 bases). This receptor was taken from a woman aged 80 or over in good health. CDR3 sequence (DNA): TGTGCCAGCAGTTTAGAAGGGGCGCGTTATGGCTACACCTTC. It codes for CASSLEGARYGYTF.